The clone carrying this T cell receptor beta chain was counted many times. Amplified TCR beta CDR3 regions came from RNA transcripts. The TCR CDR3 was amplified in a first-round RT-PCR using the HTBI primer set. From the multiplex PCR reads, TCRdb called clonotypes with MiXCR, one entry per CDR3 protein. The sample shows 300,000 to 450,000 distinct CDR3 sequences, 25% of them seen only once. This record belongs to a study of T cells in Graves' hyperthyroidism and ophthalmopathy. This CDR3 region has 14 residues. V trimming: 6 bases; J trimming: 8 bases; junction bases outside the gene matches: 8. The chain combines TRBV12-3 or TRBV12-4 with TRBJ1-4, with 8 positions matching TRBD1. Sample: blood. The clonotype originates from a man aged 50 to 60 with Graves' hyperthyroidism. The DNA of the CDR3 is TGTGCCAGCAGGTCGACAGGGGAGAGCGAAAAACTGTTTTTT. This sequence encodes CASRSTGESEKLFF.